This TCR beta chain stems from a study of T-cell reconstitution after alpha-beta-depleted transplantation in children. TCRbeta library preparation incorporated unique molecular identifiers. One entry per CDR3 protein results from TCRdb running MiXCR on the PCR reads. The data show hundreds of thousands of distinct CDR3 sequences, with around 12% seen just once and roughly 0.84% held by the top ten. This clonotype appeared many times. Its matching antigen is unknown. Broader study findings: Reports say that about two months after transplant, the alpha-beta T cells came out of several hundred graft clones that had expanded. The main origin of T-cell counts and diversity one year after transplant was newly produced T cells. Recipient T cells and thymic progenitors that survived were the source of the high TCRbeta diversity seen at day 60 in some patients.

Sequences were derived from PBMCs, sampled before TCRalphabeta/CD19-depleted stem cell transplant. The sequence was obtained from a girl aged 2 to 9 with congenital amegakaryocytic thrombocytopenia, due to receive a stem cell transplant.

The CDR3 protein is CSARGGRAFNEQFF. For the CDR3, the DNA is TGCAGTGCTAGAGGGGGGAGGGCCTTCAATGAGCAGTTCTTC. The V gene is TRBV20-1, the J gene TRBJ2-1; TRBD2 aligns across 7 bases. This CDR3 has 14 residues. Per the germline V gene, CDR1 is DFQATT and CDR2 is SNEGSKA (reference sequence). The junction had 6 bases not matched to a gene; V was cut back by 1 base and J by 6 bases.